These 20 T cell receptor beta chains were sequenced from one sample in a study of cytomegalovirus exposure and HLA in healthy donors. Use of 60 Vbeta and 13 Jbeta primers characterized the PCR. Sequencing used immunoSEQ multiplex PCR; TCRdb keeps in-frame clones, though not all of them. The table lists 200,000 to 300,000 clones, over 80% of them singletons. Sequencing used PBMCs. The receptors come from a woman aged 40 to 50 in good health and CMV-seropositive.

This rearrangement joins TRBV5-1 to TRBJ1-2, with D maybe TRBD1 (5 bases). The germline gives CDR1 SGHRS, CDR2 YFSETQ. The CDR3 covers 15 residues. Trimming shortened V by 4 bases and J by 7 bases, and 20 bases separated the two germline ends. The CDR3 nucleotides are TGCGCCAGCAGCCTCTCCAACCCAGGGAGGGGTGGCTACACCTTC. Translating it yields CASSLSNPGRGGYTF. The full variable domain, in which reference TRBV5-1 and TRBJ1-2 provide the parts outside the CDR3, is KAGVTQTPRYLIKTRGQQVTLSCSPISGHRSVSWYQQTPGQGLQFLFEYFSETQRNKGNFPGRFSGRQFSNSRSEMNVSTLELGDSALYLCASSLSNPGRGGYTFGSGTRLTVV.

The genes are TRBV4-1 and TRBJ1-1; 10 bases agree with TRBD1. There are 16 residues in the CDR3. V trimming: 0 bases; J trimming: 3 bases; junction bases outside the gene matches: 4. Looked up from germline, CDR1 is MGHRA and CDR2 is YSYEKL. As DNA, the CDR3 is TGCGCCAGCAGCCAAGAACGGACAGGGGGTCACACTGAAGCTTTCTTT. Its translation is CASSQERTGGHTEAFF.

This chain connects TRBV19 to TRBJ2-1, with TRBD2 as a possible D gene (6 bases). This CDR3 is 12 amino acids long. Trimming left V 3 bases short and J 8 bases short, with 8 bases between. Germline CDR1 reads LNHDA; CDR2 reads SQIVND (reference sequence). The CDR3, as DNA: TGTGCCAGTAGTATGGGACTGGATGAGCAGTTCTTC. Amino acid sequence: CASSMGLDEQFF.

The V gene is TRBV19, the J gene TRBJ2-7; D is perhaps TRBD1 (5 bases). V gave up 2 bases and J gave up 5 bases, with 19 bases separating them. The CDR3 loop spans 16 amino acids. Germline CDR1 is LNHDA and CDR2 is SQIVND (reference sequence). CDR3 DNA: TGTGCCAGTAGTATATCCATGCAGGGTGGTCGGAACGAGCAGTACTTC. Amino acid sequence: CASSISMQGGRNEQYF.

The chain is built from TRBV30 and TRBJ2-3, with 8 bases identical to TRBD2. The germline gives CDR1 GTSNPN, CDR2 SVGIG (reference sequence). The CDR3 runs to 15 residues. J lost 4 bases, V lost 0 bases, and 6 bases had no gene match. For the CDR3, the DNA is TGTGCCTGGAGTGTGGTTAGCGGGAACGCAGATACGCAGTATTTT. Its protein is CAWSVVSGNADTQYF.

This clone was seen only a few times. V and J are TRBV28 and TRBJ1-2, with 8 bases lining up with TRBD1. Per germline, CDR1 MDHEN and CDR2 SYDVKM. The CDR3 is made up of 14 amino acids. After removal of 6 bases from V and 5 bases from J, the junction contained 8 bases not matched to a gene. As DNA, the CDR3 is TGTGCCAGCAGCACAACAGGGGGTGGATATGGCTACACCTTC. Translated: CASSTTGGGYGYTF.

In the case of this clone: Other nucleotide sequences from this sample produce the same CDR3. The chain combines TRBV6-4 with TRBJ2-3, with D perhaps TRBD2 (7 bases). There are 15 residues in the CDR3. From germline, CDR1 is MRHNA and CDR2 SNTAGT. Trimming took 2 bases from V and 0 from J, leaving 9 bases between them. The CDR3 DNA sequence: TGTGCCAGCAGTGACGGGGGGGCTAGCACAGATACGCAGTATTTT. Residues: CASSDGGASTDTQYF.

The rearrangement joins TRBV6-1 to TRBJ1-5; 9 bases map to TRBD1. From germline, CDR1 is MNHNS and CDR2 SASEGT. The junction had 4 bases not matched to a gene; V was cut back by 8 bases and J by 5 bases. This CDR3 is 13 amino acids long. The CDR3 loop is CASGRQGDQPQHF. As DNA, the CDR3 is TGTGCCAGCGGCAGACAGGGGGATCAGCCCCAGCATTTT.

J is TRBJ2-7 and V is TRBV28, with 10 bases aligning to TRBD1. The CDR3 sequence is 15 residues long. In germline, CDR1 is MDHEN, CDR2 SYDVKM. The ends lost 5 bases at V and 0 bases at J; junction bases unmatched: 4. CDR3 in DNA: TGTGCCAGCAGTACCCGGACAGGGGGCTCCTACGAGCAGTACTTC. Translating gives CASSTRTGGSYEQYF.

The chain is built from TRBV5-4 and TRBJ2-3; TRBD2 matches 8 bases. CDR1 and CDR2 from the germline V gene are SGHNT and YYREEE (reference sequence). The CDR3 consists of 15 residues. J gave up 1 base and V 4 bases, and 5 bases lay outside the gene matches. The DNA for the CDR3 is TGTGCCAGCAGCCCAATGACTAGCGGCACAGATACGCAGTATTTT. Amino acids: CASSPMTSGTDTQYF.

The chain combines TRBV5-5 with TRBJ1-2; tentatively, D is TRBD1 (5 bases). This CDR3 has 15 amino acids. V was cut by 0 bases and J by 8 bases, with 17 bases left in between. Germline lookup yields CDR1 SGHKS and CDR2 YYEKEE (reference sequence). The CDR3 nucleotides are TGTGCCAGCAGCTTGGGTGGGGCCCTGCACGTCGGCTACACCTTC. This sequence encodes CASSLGGALHVGYTF.

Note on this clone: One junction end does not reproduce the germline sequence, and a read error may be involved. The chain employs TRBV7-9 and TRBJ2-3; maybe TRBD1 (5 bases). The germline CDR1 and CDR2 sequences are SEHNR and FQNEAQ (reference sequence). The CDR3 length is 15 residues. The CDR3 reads CASILIGASTDTQYF. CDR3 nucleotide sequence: TGTGCCAGCATCTTAATAGGGGCTAGCACAGATACGCAGTATTTT.

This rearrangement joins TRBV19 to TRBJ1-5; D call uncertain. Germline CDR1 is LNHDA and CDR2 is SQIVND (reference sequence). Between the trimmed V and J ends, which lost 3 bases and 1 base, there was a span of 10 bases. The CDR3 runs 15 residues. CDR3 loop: CASSIWAGSNQPQHF. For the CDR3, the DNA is TGTGCCAGTAGTATCTGGGCTGGGAGCAATCAGCCCCAGCATTTT. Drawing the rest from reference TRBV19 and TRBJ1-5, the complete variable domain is DGGITQSPKYLFRKEGQNVTLSCEQNLNHDAMYWYRQDPGQGLRLIYYSQIVNDFQKGDIAEGYSVSREKKESFPLTVTSAQKNPTAFYLCASSIWAGSNQPQHFGDGTRLSIL.

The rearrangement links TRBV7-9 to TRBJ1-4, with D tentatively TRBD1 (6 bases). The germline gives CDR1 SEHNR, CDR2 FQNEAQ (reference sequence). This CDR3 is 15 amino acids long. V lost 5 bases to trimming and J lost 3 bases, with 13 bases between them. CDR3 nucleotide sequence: TGTGCCAGCAGCGTCACGACAGGACCTAATGAAAAACTGTTTTTT. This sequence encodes CASSVTTGPNEKLFF.

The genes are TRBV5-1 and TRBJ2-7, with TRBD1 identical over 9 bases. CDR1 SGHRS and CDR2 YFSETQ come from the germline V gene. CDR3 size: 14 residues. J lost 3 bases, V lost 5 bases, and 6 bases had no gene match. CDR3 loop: CASSQDRGLYEQYF. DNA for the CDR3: TGCGCCAGCAGTCAGGACAGGGGACTCTACGAGCAGTACTTC.

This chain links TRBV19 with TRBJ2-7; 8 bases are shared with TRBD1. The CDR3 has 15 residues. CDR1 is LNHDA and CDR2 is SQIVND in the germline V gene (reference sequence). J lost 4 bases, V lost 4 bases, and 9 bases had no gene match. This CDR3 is CASSTSGGVVYEQYF. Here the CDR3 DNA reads TGTGCCAGTAGTACCTCAGGGGGCGTCGTATACGAGCAGTACTTC.

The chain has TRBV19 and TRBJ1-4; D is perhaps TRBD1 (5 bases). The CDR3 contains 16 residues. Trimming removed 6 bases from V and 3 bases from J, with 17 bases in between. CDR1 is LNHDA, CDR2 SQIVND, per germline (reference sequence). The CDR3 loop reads CASRGALSPANEKLFF. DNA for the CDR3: TGTGCCAGTAGAGGGGCCCTCTCTCCGGCTAATGAAAAACTGTTTTTT. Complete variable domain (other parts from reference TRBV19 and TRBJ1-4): DGGITQSPKYLFRKEGQNVTLSCEQNLNHDAMYWYRQDPGQGLRLIYYSQIVNDFQKGDIAEGYSVSREKKESFPLTVTSAQKNPTAFYLCASRGALSPANEKLFFGSGTQLSVL.

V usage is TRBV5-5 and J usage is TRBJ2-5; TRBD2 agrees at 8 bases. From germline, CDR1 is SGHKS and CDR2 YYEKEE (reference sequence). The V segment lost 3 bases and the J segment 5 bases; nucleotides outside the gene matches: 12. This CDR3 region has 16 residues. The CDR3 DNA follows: TGTGCCAGCAGCTCCGCGAATAGCGGGGTTCGTGAGACCCAGTACTTC. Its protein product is CASSSANSGVRETQYF.

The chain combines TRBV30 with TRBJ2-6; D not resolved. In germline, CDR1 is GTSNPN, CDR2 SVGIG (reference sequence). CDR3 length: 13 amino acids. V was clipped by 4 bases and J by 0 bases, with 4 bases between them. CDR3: CAWTGSGANVLTF. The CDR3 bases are TGTGCCTGGACGGGCTCTGGGGCCAACGTCCTGACTTTC.

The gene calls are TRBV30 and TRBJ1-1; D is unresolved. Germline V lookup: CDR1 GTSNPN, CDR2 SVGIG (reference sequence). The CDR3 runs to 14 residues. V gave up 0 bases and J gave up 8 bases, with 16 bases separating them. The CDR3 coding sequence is TGTGCCTGGAGTGTCATGGCAGGACGGGGAGAAGCTTTCTTT. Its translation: CAWSVMAGRGEAFF. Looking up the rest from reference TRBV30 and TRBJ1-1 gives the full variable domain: SQTIHQWPATLVQPVGSPLSLECTVEGTSNPNLYWYRQAAGRGLQLLFYSVGIGQISSEVPQNLSASRPQDRQFILSSKKLLLSDSGFYLCAWSVMAGRGEAFFGQGTRLTVV.